Described below is a single T cell receptor (beta chain) sequence and its context. TCRdb processed the 5' RACE reads again and assigns one entry to each CDR3 protein, with no DNA. The sample includes about 430,000 distinct CDR3 sequences. The source of the sample is a study of T cells expressing NK-cell markers. Study-wide context: It was from sorted CD3+CD56+NKG2C+, CD3+CD56+NKG2C- and CD3+CD56-NKG2C+ T cells that TCR beta repertoires came.

Germline V gene data show CDR1 as SGHRS and CDR2 as YFSETQ. The CDR3 sequence is 16 residues long. The sequenced sample was blood T cells: a sorted CD56 or NKG2C T cell subset, CD4+ or CD8+ T cells, or bulk PBMC T cells (not recorded which). The chain joins TRBV5-1 to TRBJ2-3. The sequence was collected from a woman aged 45-65 years in good health. CDR3: CASSLPFNERTDTQYF.